This T cell receptor beta chain was sequenced during a study of blood T cell repertoires in COVID-19. Study at large: Acute and convalescent COVID-19 samples came from the United States, Italy and Spain. T cells, B-cell-depleted T cells, or PBMCs supplied cDNA or gDNA.

CDR1 and CDR2 from the germline V gene are ENHRY and SYGVKD. This CDR3 region has 13 residues. With 8 bases clipped from V and 3 bases from J, the junction kept 1 base outside the gene matches. This clone was seen just once. How the authors handled the data: For nucleated cells, counts were estimated from reference gene primer amplification. Profiled with immunoSEQ multiplex PCR; TCRdb holds only in-frame clones, not every one. The V and J calls and clone size are taken from that table; D and trimming were inferred from the DNA. This table has hundreds of thousands of clones, just over 85% appearing once.

Material for sequencing was peripheral blood. This sequence joins TRBV10-3 and TRBJ2-3, with 11 bases fitting TRBD2. The clonotype originates from a man older than 75 with acute or convalescent COVID-19. CDR3 coding DNA: TGTGCCATCCTAGCGGGAGGAACAGATACGCAGTATTTT. As protein: CAILAGGTDTQYF.